This T cell receptor beta chain was found in a study of blood T cell repertoires in COVID-19. Study-wide context: Sites across the United States, Italy and Spain contributed samples from acute and convalescent COVID-19.

CDR3 length equals 15 residues. Germline lookup yields CDR1 SNHLY and CDR2 FYNNEI. Trimming at V came to 7 bases and at J to 1 base, leaving 6 bases not matched to a gene. Data came from immunoSEQ multiplex PCR; TCRdb stores just in-frame clones and leaves some out. Among roughly 420,000 clones listed, roughly 90% were seen once. The study recruited people aged 18 to 89 years across about two dozen US areas. V usage is TRBV2 and J usage is TRBJ2-7, with 11 bases matching TRBD1. This receptor was obtained from a woman aged 25 to 39 with acute COVID-19. Sequencing used PBMCs or T cells enriched from blood (not recorded which). The CDR3 nucleotides read TGTGCCAGCAACAAGGGACAGGGGGGTTCCTACGAGCAGTACTTC. It codes for CASNKGQGGSYEQYF.